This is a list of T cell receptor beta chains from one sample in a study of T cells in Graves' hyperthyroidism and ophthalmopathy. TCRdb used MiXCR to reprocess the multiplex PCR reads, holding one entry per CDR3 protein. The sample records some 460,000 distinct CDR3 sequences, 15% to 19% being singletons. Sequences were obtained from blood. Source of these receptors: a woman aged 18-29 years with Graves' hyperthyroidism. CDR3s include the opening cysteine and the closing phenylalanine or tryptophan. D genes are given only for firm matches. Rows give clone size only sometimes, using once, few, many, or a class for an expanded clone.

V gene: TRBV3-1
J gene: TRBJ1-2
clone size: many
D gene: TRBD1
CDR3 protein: CASSQDWKGASMGYTF
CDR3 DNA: TGTGCCAGCAGCCAAGATTGGAAGGGGGCGTCTATGGGCTACACCTTC

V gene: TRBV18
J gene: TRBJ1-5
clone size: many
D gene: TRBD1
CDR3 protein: CASSSFLGQGGQPQHF
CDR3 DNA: TGTGCCAGCTCATCGTTCCTGGGACAGGGTGGTCAGCCCCAGCATTTT

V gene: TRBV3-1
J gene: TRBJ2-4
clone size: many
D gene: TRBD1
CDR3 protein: CASSQNSQGDIQYF
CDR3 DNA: TGTGCCAGCAGCCAGAACTCCCAGGGGGACATTCAGTACTTC

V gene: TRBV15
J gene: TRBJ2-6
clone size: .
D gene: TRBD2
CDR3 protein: CATSRGLAGFSGANVLTF
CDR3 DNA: TGTGCCACCAGCAGAGGACTAGCGGGGTTCTCTGGGGCCAACGTCCTGACTTTC

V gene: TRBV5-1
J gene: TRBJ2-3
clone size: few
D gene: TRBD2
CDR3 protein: CASSGLAGSSADTQYF
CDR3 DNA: TGCGCCAGCAGCGGACTAGCGGGGTCCTCGGCGGATACGCAGTATTTT

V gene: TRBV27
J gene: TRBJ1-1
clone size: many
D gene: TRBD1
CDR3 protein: CASSKTLTGGGTEAFF
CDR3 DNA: TGTGCCAGCAGTAAAACCCTGACAGGGGGAGGTACTGAAGCTTTCTTT

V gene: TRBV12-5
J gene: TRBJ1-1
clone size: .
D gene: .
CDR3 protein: CASGTNTEAFF
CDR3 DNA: TGTGCTAGCGGAACGAACACTGAAGCTTTCTTT

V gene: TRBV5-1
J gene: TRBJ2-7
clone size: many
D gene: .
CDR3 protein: CASSLPGVVGSYEQYF
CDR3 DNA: TGCGCCAGCAGCTTACCAGGGGTCGTAGGCTCCTACGAGCAGTACTTC

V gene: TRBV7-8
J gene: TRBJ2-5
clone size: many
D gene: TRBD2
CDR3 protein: CASSLVEGGGLKETQYF
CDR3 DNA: TGTGCCAGCAGCTTAGTTGAGGGCGGGGGGTTGAAAGAGACCCAGTACTTC

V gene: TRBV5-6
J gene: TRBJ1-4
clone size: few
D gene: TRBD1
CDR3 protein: CASSAGTGATNEKLFF
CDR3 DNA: TGTGCCAGCAGCGCGGGAACAGGGGCTACTAATGAAAAACTGTTTTTT

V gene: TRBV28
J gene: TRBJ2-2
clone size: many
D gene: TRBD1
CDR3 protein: CASSLSDRGGSGELFF
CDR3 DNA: TGTGCCAGCAGTTTATCCGACAGGGGCGGATCCGGGGAGCTGTTTTTT

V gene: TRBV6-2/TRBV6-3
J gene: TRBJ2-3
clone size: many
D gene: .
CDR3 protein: CASSTDADTQYF
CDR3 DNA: TGTGCCAGCAGCACAGATGCAGATACGCAGTATTTT

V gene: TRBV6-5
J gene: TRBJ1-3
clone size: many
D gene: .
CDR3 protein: CASSLREGNTIYF
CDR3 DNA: TGTGCCAGCAGCCTAAGAGAAGGAAACACCATATATTTT

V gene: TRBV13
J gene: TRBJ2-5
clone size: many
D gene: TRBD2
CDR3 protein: CASSPEGGRRGETQYF
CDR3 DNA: TGTGCCAGCAGCCCGGAGGGCGGGAGACGCGGGGAGACCCAGTACTTC

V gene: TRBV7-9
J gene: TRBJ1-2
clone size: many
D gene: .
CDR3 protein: CASSLEGTGYTF
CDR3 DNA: TGTGCCAGCAGCTTAGAGGGCACCGGCTACACCTTC

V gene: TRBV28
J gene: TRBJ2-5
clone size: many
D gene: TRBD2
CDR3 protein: CASSLFLGLGTETQYF
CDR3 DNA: TGTGCCAGCAGTTTATTTCTCGGACTAGGGACGGAGACCCAGTACTTC

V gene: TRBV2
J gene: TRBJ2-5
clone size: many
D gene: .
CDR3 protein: CASSRKASTESETQYF
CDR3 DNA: TGTGCCAGCAGTCGCAAAGCGTCCACAGAATCGGAGACCCAGTACTTC

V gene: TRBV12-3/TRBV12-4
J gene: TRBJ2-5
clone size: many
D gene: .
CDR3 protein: CASSFSVEGLETQYF
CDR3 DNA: TGTGCCAGCAGTTTTAGTGTCGAGGGGCTGGAGACCCAGTACTTC

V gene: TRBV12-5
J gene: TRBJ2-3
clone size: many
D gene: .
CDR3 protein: CASVPGARTDTQYF
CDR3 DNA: TGTGCTAGTGTACCCGGGGCCCGCACAGATACGCAGTATTTT

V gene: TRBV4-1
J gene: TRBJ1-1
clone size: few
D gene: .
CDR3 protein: CASSQDTRGRTEAFF
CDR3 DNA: TGCGCCAGCAGCCAAGACACAAGGGGAAGGACTGAAGCTTTCTTT

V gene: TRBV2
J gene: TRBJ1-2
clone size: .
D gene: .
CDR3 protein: CASSENREGGYGYTF
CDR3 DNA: TGTGCCAGCAGTGAAAACAGGGAGGGAGGGTATGGCTACACCTTC

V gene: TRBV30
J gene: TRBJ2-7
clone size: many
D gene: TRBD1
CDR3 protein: CAWGTGVSGEQYF
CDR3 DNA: TGTGCCTGGGGGACAGGGGTGAGTGGCGAGCAGTACTTC

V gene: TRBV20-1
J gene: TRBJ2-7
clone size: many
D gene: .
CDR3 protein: CSATRQDKGEQYF
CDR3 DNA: TGCAGTGCTACTAGACAGGATAAGGGCGAGCAGTACTTC

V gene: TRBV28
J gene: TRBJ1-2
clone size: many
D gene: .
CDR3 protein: CASSTRAGDYGYTF
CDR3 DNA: TGTGCCAGCAGTACCAGGGCTGGGGACTATGGCTACACCTTC

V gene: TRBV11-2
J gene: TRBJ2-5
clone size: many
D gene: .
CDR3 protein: CASSSSRNQETQYF
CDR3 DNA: TGTGCCAGCAGCTCATCTAGGAACCAAGAGACCCAGTACTTC